What follows describes a single T cell receptor beta chain. Trimming left V 5 bases short and J 5 bases short, with 17 bases between. The CDR3 length is 15 residues. Germline CDR1 MGHDK, CDR2 SYGVNS. The sample originates from a study of T-cell reconstitution after alpha-beta-depleted transplantation in children. Unique molecular identifiers tagged the TCRbeta library. Each CDR3 protein is one row after TCRdb ran MiXCR on the PCR reads. The table has hundreds of thousands of distinct CDR3 sequences, roughly 17% seen once; the top ten hold about 32%. This sequence joins TRBV25-1 and TRBJ2-3, with D possibly TRBD2 on 6 matching bases. Sequencing used PBMCs, mostly from graft donor cells, obtained 360 days after TCRalphabeta/CD19-depleted stem cell transplant. The TCR comes from a boy under two years old who had a stem cell transplant for Wiskott-Aldrich syndrome, so the T cells may come from the graft donor. CDR3 region: CASSYSGGGRDTQYF. The CDR3 coding sequence is TGTGCCAGCAGTTATAGCGGTGGTGGCCGAGATACGCAGTATTTT. Filled out from reference TRBV25-1 and TRBJ2-3, the complete variable domain reads EADIYQTPRYLVIGTGKKITLECSQTMGHDKMYWYQQDPGMELHLIHYSYGVNSTEKGDLSSESTVSRIRTEHFPLTLESARPSHTSQYLCASSYSGGGRDTQYFGPGTRLTVL.